The rows below give T cell receptor beta chains drawn from one sample of a study of cytomegalovirus exposure and HLA in healthy donors. Produced via immunoSEQ multiplex PCR; TCRdb's table is partial and in-frame only. The sample consists of about 190,000 clones, 84% of them appearing once. Source material: PBMCs. The origin of the receptors is a man between 18 and 35 years old in good health and CMV-seropositive. The CDR3 runs from the conserved cysteine through the conserved F or W. The order of the fields is J gene, V gene, CDR3 length, CDR3 protein.

TRBJ1-1,TRBV10-3,13,CAISATDNTEAFF
TRBJ2-7,TRBV2,12,CASRETGGEQYF
TRBJ2-5,TRBV20-1,11,CSASLSETQYF
TRBJ2-1,TRBV27,18,CARKAQDTGYSSYNEQFF
TRBJ2-7,TRBV28,12,CASNQGAGEQYF
TRBJ2-3,TRBV6-1,16,CASSEAAGASTDTQYF
TRBJ2-5,TRBV9,16,CASSVGSSGWGETQYF
TRBJ2-7,TRBV30,14,CAAGRGPGDYEQYF
TRBJ2-1,TRBV18,15,CASLAGVSSYNEQFF
TRBJ2-1,TRBV5-1,14,CASSLETSYNEQFF
TRBJ1-5,TRBV4-1,13,CASSQVVTMPQHF
TRBJ2-7,TRBV6-1,15,CASGEKEAGKREQYF
TRBJ1-3,TRBV29-1,16,CSVGTGATFSGNTIYF
TRBJ2-2,TRBV7-6,13,CASGTDVTGELFF
TRBJ2-7,TRBV6-5,13,CASSPYREGEQYF
TRBJ2-7,TRBV16,10,CASRAENGWF
TRBJ1-5,TRBV19,13,CASSAEGVQPQHF
TRBJ2-1,TRBV7-9,14,CASSLLAGSHEQFF
TRBJ2-2,TRBV7-3,16,CASSLRTSANTGELFF
TRBJ1-4,TRBV6-1,12,CAILLGTEKLFF
TRBJ2-2,TRBV25-1,15,CATRGAGTNTGELFF
TRBJ1-1,TRBV19,14,CASYWGQGVTEAFF
TRBJ2-5,TRBV7-9,19,CASSFPTSGRTPPQETQYF
TRBJ2-5,TRBV4-3,12,CASSQGGETQYF
TRBJ2-1,TRBV9,14,CASSVATGYNEQFF
TRBJ2-1,TRBV27,16,CASSFRTSGTYNEQFF
TRBJ2-1,TRBV2,14,CASKQAGGRNEQFF
TRBJ2-5,TRBV7-9,16,CASTLESGRPQETQYF
TRBJ2-7,TRBV18,15,CASSEGQGSSYEQYF
TRBJ2-5,TRBV6-4,16,CASSELAGEGQETQYF
TRBJ2-3,TRBV2,16,CASSARSAFGTDTQYF
TRBJ1-4,TRBV10-3,16,CAISEASASTNEKLFF
TRBJ2-7,TRBV18,14,CASARDREPLEQYF
TRBJ2-6,TRBV5-1,17,CASSYGQGVSGANVLTF
TRBJ1-2,TRBV28,12,CASEGTVYGYTF
TRBJ1-1,TRBV2,11,CASSELREAFF
TRBJ1-2,TRBV28,13,CASSRDSKDGYTF
TRBJ2-7,TRBV30,13,CACTRDYSYEQYF
TRBJ2-7,TRBV29-1,12,CSVGPGSHEQYF
TRBJ1-3,TRBV6-6,15,CASSDRVGSGNTIYF
TRBJ2-3,TRBV2,14,CASKAGGSTDTQYF
TRBJ2-3,TRBV7-2,18,CASSLVPSGRGRTDTQYF
TRBJ2-1,TRBV15,13,CATSSYSRIEQFF
TRBJ2-7,TRBV9,17,CASSATTGGFNLYEQYF
TRBJ1-2,TRBV6-5,14,CASSNGAGGYGYTF
TRBJ2-1,TRBV19,15,CASRGLAVAGNEQFF
TRBJ2-7,TRBV11-2,17,CASSLDSGDSHSYEQYF
TRBJ2-7,TRBV2,14,CASCRTVSKGEQYF
TRBJ1-5,TRBV4-3,13,CASSQDWRQPQHF
TRBJ2-5,TRBV27,12,CASTHPGGVQYF
TRBJ2-5,TRBV11-2,13,CASSRDRGETQYF
TRBJ1-1,TRBV30,12,CAWSQGALRAFF